One and the same sample provided the 16 T cell receptor beta chains below, sequenced in a study of regulatory T cells in long-lasting Graves disease. Specified time point: persistent/refractory GD, antithyroid drugs over 5 years with positive TRAb. The TCR library was made from RNA that had been extracted from PBMCs in TRIzol. Construction of TCR beta libraries relied on iRepertoire HTBI primers and on Arm-PCR targeting CDR3 regions. TCRdb re-called the multiplex PCR reads through MiXCR, storing one row per CDR3 protein. The repertoire has under 350,000 distinct CDR3 sequences, roughly 21% of them found once; the top ten carry roughly 50%. The sample in question was peripheral blood mononuclear cells (PBMCs), obtained when the disease was refractory, from a patient treated with antithyroid drugs. The source is a female donor with Graves disease.

This clonotype was counted only a few times. The chain joins TRBV5-1 to TRBJ2-5; no clear D gene. This CDR3 region has 15 residues. With 1 base removed from V and 2 bases from J, the gap between germline ends came to 12 bases. Germline V gene lookup returns CDR1 SGHRS and CDR2 YFSETQ. CDR3 DNA: TGCGCCAGCAGCTTGTTGGGTGGGTTGCAAGAGACCCAGTACTTC. This sequence encodes CASSLLGGLQETQYF.

With regard to this clonotype: A much larger clonotype is one base distant, so this may be a read error. The chain carries TRBV11-2 and TRBJ2-1; D not resolved. V lost 1 base and J lost 4, with 8 bases in between. The germline V gene encodes CDR1 SGHAT and CDR2 FQNNGV. This CDR3 has 14 amino acids. The CDR3 loop reads CASSLGNNYNEQFF. Written as DNA, the CDR3 is TGTGCCAGCAGCTTAGGCAACAATTACAATGAGCAGTTCTTC.

This clonotype was observed a few times. This chain joins TRBV28 and TRBJ2-3; 9 positions match TRBD2. From germline, CDR1 is MDHEN and CDR2 SYDVKM. The CDR3 sequence is 14 residues long. J lost 7 bases, V lost 5 bases, and 7 bases had no gene match. CDR3 in DNA: TGTGCCAGCAGTCATAGCCTAGCGGGATATACGCAGTATTTT. Protein sequence: CASSHSLAGYTQYF.

This clonotype appeared a few times. The chain is built from TRBV11-2 and TRBJ2-7, with TRBD1 as a possible D gene (5 bases). The CDR3 is made up of 13 amino acids. Trimming shortened V by 4 bases and J by 3 bases, and 10 bases separated the two germline ends. CDR1 SGHAT and CDR2 FQNNGV come from the germline V gene. CDR3 amino acids: CASSSSQGYEQYF. The CDR3 nucleotides are TGTGCCAGCAGCTCCTCGCAGGGCTACGAGCAGTACTTC.

In its sample, this clonotype was seen a few times. The chain uses TRBV7-9 and TRBJ1-2; D unresolved. CDR1 is SEHNR and CDR2 is FQNEAQ in the germline V gene (reference sequence). The CDR3 runs 13 residues. The ends were cut back, 4 bases at V and 6 bases at J, with 12 bases in the middle. The CDR3 loop reads CASSSGRPDGYTF. The DNA for the CDR3 is TGTGCCAGCAGCTCAGGACGGCCTGATGGCTACACCTTC.

This clonotype came up a few times. The chain recombines TRBV7-2 with TRBJ1-1, with TRBD1 matching over 8 bases. This CDR3 has 18 residues. The J segment lost 4 bases and the V segment lost 0 bases, leaving 13 bases of the junction unmatched. CDR1 is SGHTA, CDR2 FQGNSA, per germline. CDR3 nucleotide sequence: TGTGCCAGCAGCTTAGCGGGCTCAGGTTGGGGACAGGCCACTGAAGCTTTCTTT. Protein product: CASSLAGSGWGQATEAFF.

This clonotype was picked up many times. The chain couples TRBV27 to TRBJ2-2; D remains ambiguous. V lost 3 bases and J 7 bases, leaving 6 bases between the germline ends. Germline CDR1 is MNHEY and CDR2 is SMNVEV (reference sequence). This CDR3 has 12 residues. CDR3 protein: CASSFVGGELFF. CDR3 bases: TGTGCCAGCAGTTTTGTGGGCGGGGAGCTGTTTTTT.

This chain links TRBV6-2 or TRBV6-3 with TRBJ1-1; no clear D gene. V was shortened by 2 bases and J by 5 bases, with 6 bases between the two germline ends. This CDR3 has 12 residues. Germline V gene data show CDR1 as MNHEY and CDR2 as SVGEGT. The CDR3 coding sequence is TGTGCCAGCAGTTACCCGGTTACTGAAGCTTTCTTT. Translation gives CASSYPVTEAFF.

This clonotype was seen many times. The V call is TRBV12-3 or TRBV12-4, the J call TRBJ1-1, with D tentatively TRBD1 (5 bases). This CDR3 has 14 amino acids. V was pared by 8 bases and J by 6 bases, with 19 bases between. The CDR3 protein is CASDPQDTVAEAFF. The CDR3 DNA sequence: TGTGCCAGCGACCCCCAGGACACCGTGGCTGAAGCTTTCTTT.

This clonotype has at least ten counts. The chain has TRBV27 and TRBJ2-7; the match to TRBD2 covers 16 bases. V shed 4 bases, J shed 2 bases, and the junction held 8 bases outside the gene matches. Germline CDR1 and CDR2: MNHEY and SMNVEV (reference sequence). The CDR3 runs 18 residues. The CDR3 DNA reads as TGTGCCAGCAGTTCGGGACTAGCGGGAGGGCACCGTGCCTACGAGCAGTACTTC. It encodes CASSSGLAGGHRAYEQYF.

This clonotype was counted at least ten times. The rearrangement links TRBV11-2 to TRBJ2-7; D gene unclear. CDR1 is SGHAT and CDR2 is FQNNGV in the germline V gene. Trimming pared 4 bases from V and 1 base from J, leaving 8 bases between. The CDR3 loop spans 13 amino acids. CDR3 amino acids: CASSSWDSYEQYF. CDR3 DNA: TGTGCCAGCAGCTCTTGGGATTCCTACGAGCAGTACTTC.

There are a few counts of this clonotype. The chain couples TRBV27 to TRBJ1-1, with D possibly matching TRBD1 (5 bases). CDR3 size: 14 residues. Trimming removed 2 bases from V and 1 base from J, with 8 bases in between. In germline, CDR1 is MNHEY, CDR2 SMNVEV (reference sequence). The CDR3 region is CASSLIGQNTEAFF. In DNA form, the CDR3 reads TGTGCCAGCAGTTTAATTGGACAGAACACTGAAGCTTTCTTT.

The chain is built from TRBV3-1 and TRBJ2-2; D might be TRBD1 or TRBD2, each matching 5 bases. With 0 bases removed from V and 4 bases from J, the gap between germline ends came to 12 bases. This CDR3 spans 16 amino acids. From germline, CDR1 is LGHDT and CDR2 YNNKEL (reference sequence). The CDR3 nucleotides are TGTGCCAGCAGCCAAGAGGGGGAGCGGCTCACCGGGGAGCTGTTTTTT. Protein: CASSQEGERLTGELFF. Full variable domain (remainder filled in from reference TRBV3-1 and TRBJ2-2): DTAVSQTPKYLVTQMGNDKSIKCEQNLGHDTMYWYKQDSKKFLKIMFSYNNKELIINETVPNRFSPKSPDKAHLNLHINSLELGDSAVYFCASSQEGERLTGELFFGEGSRLTVL.

This clonotype was seen at least ten times. The rearrangement links TRBV5-1 to TRBJ2-7; D may be TRBD1 (6 bases). Germline assignment: CDR1 SGHRS and CDR2 YFSETQ. V was cut by 4 bases and J by 1 base, with 9 bases left in between. The CDR3 runs 13 residues. The CDR3 region has the DNA TGCGCCAGCAGCGTGACAGGATCCTACGAGCAGTACTTC. It specifies CASSVTGSYEQYF.

The gene calls are TRBV2 and TRBJ2-3, with D unresolved. The germline V gene has CDR1 SNHLY and CDR2 FYNNEI. Trimming pared 3 bases from V and 2 bases from J, leaving 12 bases between. The CDR3 runs 15 residues. This chain's CDR3 is CASSDRRAATDTQYF. DNA for the CDR3: TGTGCCAGCAGTGACAGAAGGGCCGCCACAGATACGCAGTATTTT.

This chain links TRBV19 with TRBJ1-1, with TRBD1 matching over 7 bases. V dropped 0 bases and J dropped 4; count of bases not matched to a gene: 11. CDR3 length: 17 residues. CDR1 is LNHDA and CDR2 is SQIVND in the germline V gene (reference sequence). CDR3 sequence: CASSIDSFQDRSTEAFF. Written as DNA, the CDR3 is TGTGCCAGTAGTATAGATTCGTTCCAGGACAGGAGCACTGAAGCTTTCTTT.